Shown below are 21 T cell receptor beta chains from a single sample sequenced in a study of blood T cell repertoires in COVID-19. TCRdb's table, derived via immunoSEQ multiplex PCR, lists solely in-frame clones and lacks some. In the table there are 280,000 or so clones, roughly 85% of which are singletons. The sample consisted of peripheral blood. The receptors here all came from a woman aged 45-65 years who had recovered from COVID-19.

The chain recombines TRBV12-3 or TRBV12-4 with TRBJ2-1; 10 bases are shared with TRBD2. The CDR3 totals 13 residues. With 10 bases clipped from V and 6 bases from J, the junction kept 6 bases outside the gene matches. The CDR3 reads CAIQREGLNEQFF. CDR3 coding DNA: TGTGCCATCCAGCGGGAGGGCCTCAATGAGCAGTTCTTC.

The rearrangement joins TRBV6-5 to TRBJ2-1; 8 bases map to TRBD2. CDR3 length: 13 residues. CDR1 and CDR2 from the germline V gene are MNHEY and SVGAGI. V shed 8 bases, J shed 6 bases, and the junction held 6 bases outside the gene matches. The CDR3 DNA follows: TGTGCCAGCGGTTTGGGGACTAGCAATGAGCAGTTCTTC. Translating gives CASGLGTSNEQFF.

This CDR3 reads CAISEKRTGGTDTQYF. Written as DNA, the CDR3 is TGTGCCATCAGTGAGAAACGGACAGGGGGCACAGATACGCAGTATTTT. V usage is TRBV10-3 and J usage is TRBJ2-3, with 9 bases lining up with TRBD1. The germline gives CDR1 ENHRY, CDR2 SYGVKD. The V and J ends lost 2 bases and 1 base, in that order; junction bases with no gene match: 4. This CDR3 has 16 residues.

This clone was seen just once. The chain couples TRBV28 to TRBJ2-2; 8 bases agree with TRBD1. V was clipped by 2 bases and J by 4 bases; unmatched bases: 6. CDR1 is MDHEN and CDR2 is SYDVKM in the germline V gene. The CDR3 sequence is 16 residues long. CDR3 DNA sequence: TGTGCCAGCAGTTTACCCGGACAGGGTGTCACCGGGGAGCTGTTTTTT. This codes for CASSLPGQGVTGELFF.

This CDR3 reads CASSFGRGQPQHF. The CDR3 DNA is TGTGCCAGCAGCTTCGGGAGGGGTCAGCCCCAGCATTTT. This chain joins TRBV3-1 (or the pseudogene TRBV3-2) and TRBJ1-5; a possible D gene is TRBD1 (5 bases). The CDR3 has 13 residues. Trimming shortened V by 5 bases and J by 6 bases, and 11 bases separated the two germline ends. Germline CDR1 LGHDT, CDR2 YNNKEL (reference sequence).

The chain recombines TRBV6-2 or TRBV6-3 with TRBJ2-1; TRBD2 agrees at 12 bases. Germline loops: CDR1 MNHEY, CDR2 SVGEGT. V trimming: 4 bases; J trimming: 8 bases; junction bases outside the gene matches: 9. There are 16 residues in the CDR3. CDR3 loop: CASSSPTSGGVDEQFF. The DNA for the CDR3 is TGTGCCAGCAGTTCCCCGACTAGCGGGGGAGTCGATGAGCAGTTCTTC.

To note about this clone: Other DNA sequences in this sample translate to the same CDR3. V usage is TRBV9 and J usage is TRBJ2-7; TRBD1 might be the D (5 bases). V lost 0 bases to trimming and J lost 0 bases, with 7 bases between them. Germline-derived CDR1 and CDR2 are SGDLS and YYNGEE. The CDR3 consists of 14 residues. In DNA form, the CDR3 reads TGTGCCAGCAGCGTAGGGGGCAGCTCCTACGAGCAGTACTTC. Its translation: CASSVGGSSYEQYF.

V gene TRBV13 combines with J gene TRBJ1-3; D remains unclear. Between the trimmed V and J ends, which lost 5 bases and 3 bases, there was a span of 8 bases. The CDR3 covers 13 residues. The germline V gene encodes CDR1 PRHDT and CDR2 FYEKMQ (reference sequence). The CDR3 loop is CASSPQIGNTIYF. For the CDR3, the DNA is TGTGCCAGCAGCCCACAGATTGGAAACACCATATATTTT.

V gene TRBV6-2 or TRBV6-3 combines with J gene TRBJ2-7; no firm D call. CDR3 length: 16 residues. V lost 2 bases and J lost 0, with 14 bases in between. The germline gives CDR1 MNHEY, CDR2 SVGEGT. CDR3 region: CASSYVSRSSSYEQYF. The CDR3 coding sequence is TGTGCCAGCAGTTACGTTTCGCGATCGAGCTCCTACGAGCAGTACTTC.

This sequence joins TRBV11-2 and TRBJ1-1; the D gene is possibly TRBD1 (6 bases). Germline V CDR1 and CDR2: SGHAT, FQNNGV. CDR3 length: 15 amino acids. The ends were cut back, 0 bases at V and 1 base at J, with 9 bases in the middle. CDR3 DNA: TGTGCCAGCAGCTTAGATGGGGGGGCGAACACTGAAGCTTTCTTT. It specifies CASSLDGGANTEAFF.

The rearrangement joins TRBV5-4 to TRBJ2-7; tentatively, D is TRBD2 (5 bases). The CDR3 sequence is 16 residues long. Per the germline V gene, CDR1 is SGHNT and CDR2 is YYREEE (reference sequence). Trimming pared 4 bases from V and 0 bases from J, leaving 17 bases between. The CDR3 DNA reads as TGTGCCAGCAGCCCGGGCGTTACTAGGAACTCCTACGAGCAGTACTTC. Translated, it gives CASSPGVTRNSYEQYF. Filled out from reference TRBV5-4 and TRBJ2-7, the complete variable domain reads ETGVTQSPTHLIKTRGQQVTLRCSSQSGHNTVSWYQQALGQGPQFIFQYYREEENGRGNFPPRFSGLQFPNYSSELNVNALELDDSALYLCASSPGVTRNSYEQYFGPGTRLTVT.

The chain uses TRBV19 and TRBJ1-1, with D possibly matching TRBD1 (6 bases). CDR3 size: 14 residues. V shed 7 bases and J shed 0 bases, with 12 bases lying between them. From germline, CDR1 is LNHDA and CDR2 SQIVND (reference sequence). The CDR3, as DNA: TGTGCCAGTACTATGACAGGATTGAACACTGAAGCTTTCTTT. This gives the protein CASTMTGLNTEAFF.

The chain uses TRBV6-2 or TRBV6-3 and TRBJ2-3; TRBD2 agrees at 8 bases. Germline loops: CDR1 MNHEY, CDR2 SVGEGT. CDR3 size: 17 residues. V lost 5 bases to trimming and J lost 2 bases; unmatched junction nucleotides: 12. This CDR3 is CASSRISAGGTTDTQYF. Written as DNA, the CDR3 is TGTGCCAGCAGTCGGATCTCGGCGGGGGGAACCACAGATACGCAGTATTTT.

This clone was counted many times. The chain recombines TRBV6-2 or TRBV6-3 with TRBJ2-3; no reliable D call. Trimming pared 6 bases from V and 3 bases from J, leaving 25 bases between. The CDR3 contains 18 residues. Germline-derived CDR1 and CDR2 are MNHEY and SVGEGT. CDR3 bases: TGTGCCAGCAGCACCTCACGTGGTTTTGGCCAGACAACAGATACGCAGTATTTT. It is translated as CASSTSRGFGQTTDTQYF.

This chain connects TRBV7-2 to TRBJ2-3; 12 bases are a match to TRBD2. Germline-derived CDR1 and CDR2 are SGHTA and FQGNSA. The ends lost 5 bases at V and 2 bases at J; junction bases unmatched: 5. The CDR3 runs to 16 residues. This CDR3 reads CASSPSSGGATDTQYF. The CDR3, as DNA: TGTGCCAGCAGCCCCTCTAGCGGGGGGGCCACAGATACGCAGTATTTT.

V and J are TRBV18 and TRBJ2-7; the D gene is possibly TRBD2 (5 bases). This CDR3 is built from 16 residues. Per germline, CDR1 KGHSH and CDR2 LQKENI. Trimming left V 0 bases short and J 0 bases short, with 12 bases between. The CDR3 DNA reads as TGTGCCAGCTCACCACCGGTGGGAGAGAGCTCCTACGAGCAGTACTTC. Translating it yields CASSPPVGESSYEQYF.

This clone has just one count. This sequence joins TRBV4-3 and TRBJ2-1; TRBD1 matches at 9 bases. Trimming removed 5 bases from V and 8 bases from J; junction bases left unmatched: 10. CDR1 and CDR2 from the germline V gene are LGHNA and YSLEER. The CDR3 has 15 residues. CDR3 in amino acids: CASSSRSTGGDEQFF. The CDR3 region has the DNA TGCGCCAGCAGCTCAAGAAGTACAGGGGGCGATGAGCAGTTCTTC.

This clone is a singleton in its sample. The chain combines TRBV19 with TRBJ2-6; 7 nucleotides match TRBD1. There are 15 residues in the CDR3. V was pared by 5 bases and J by 8 bases, with 9 bases of the junction left unmatched. Germline lookup yields CDR1 LNHDA and CDR2 SQIVND (reference sequence). The CDR3 DNA follows: TGTGCCAGTAGTCTGGGACAGCCTGATTCCAACGTCCTGACTTTC. As protein: CASSLGQPDSNVLTF.

The chain employs TRBV30 and TRBJ2-7; tentatively, D is TRBD2 (5 bases). Trimming shortened V by 0 bases and J by 0 bases, and 9 bases separated the two germline ends. CDR3 length: 14 amino acids. Germline values: CDR1 GTSNPN, CDR2 SVGIG (reference sequence). The CDR3 protein is CAWSVGGSSYEQYF. CDR3 bases: TGTGCCTGGAGTGTAGGTGGGAGCTCCTACGAGCAGTACTTC.

This clone showed up just once. The CDR3 is CASSVLDRGTGELFF. The CDR3 nucleotides read TGTGCCAGCAGCGTATTGGATCGGGGCACCGGGGAGCTGTTTTTT. The chain uses TRBV9 and TRBJ2-2; the D gene is possibly TRBD2 (5 bases). Between the trimmed V and J ends, which lost 1 base and 4 bases, there was a span of 11 bases. There are 15 residues in the CDR3. Germline assignment: CDR1 SGDLS and CDR2 YYNGEE.

This clone was found a few times. The chain couples TRBV5-1 to TRBJ2-6, with 7 nucleotides matching TRBD1. The CDR3 consists of 17 residues. V gave up 0 bases and J gave up 2 bases; unmatched junction bases: 5. The germline gives CDR1 SGHRS, CDR2 YFSETQ. CDR3 region: CASSLERTGAGANVLTF. CDR3 sequence (DNA): TGCGCCAGCAGCTTGGAGAGGACAGGCGCTGGGGCCAACGTCCTGACTTTC.